What follows are 9 T cell receptor beta chains derived from one specimen sequenced in a study of T cells in Graves' hyperthyroidism and ophthalmopathy. Template material for amplifying TCR beta CDR3 regions consisted of RNA transcripts. HTBI primers were used for first-round RT-PCR of the TCR CDR3. TCRdb called the multiplex PCR reads again in MiXCR, with one record for every CDR3 protein. Of 250,000 to 400,000 distinct CDR3 sequences listed, approximately 13% are singletons. The sample taken for sequencing was blood. The receptors here all came from a woman aged 35 to 49 with Graves' ophthalmopathy.

This clonotype was detected a few times. The chain combines TRBV29-1 with TRBJ1-1; D gene unclear. The CDR3 is made up of 13 amino acids. Trimming left V 5 bases short and J 8 bases short, with 18 bases between. CDR1 is SQVTM and CDR2 is ANQGSEA in the germline V gene. CDR3 region: CSVIITEAREAFF. CDR3 in DNA: TGCAGCGTTATAATTACGGAGGCCCGCGAAGCTTTCTTT.

This clonotype was seen at least ten times. The chain carries TRBV12-3 or TRBV12-4 and TRBJ2-7; 8 nucleotides match TRBD2. V trimming: 5 bases; J trimming: 7 bases; junction bases outside the gene matches: 19. The CDR3 covers 17 residues. The CDR3, as DNA: TGTGCCAGCAGTCCCGGGGGGGTGAGAGCGGGAGTTTTGGAGCAGTACTTC. Its protein is CASSPGGVRAGVLEQYF.

This clonotype was seen at least ten times. This chain links TRBV28 with TRBJ1-2; D gene uncertain. Germline values: CDR1 MDHEN, CDR2 SYDVKM. The CDR3 consists of 12 residues. V was trimmed by 6 bases and J by 5 bases, leaving 10 bases between them. CDR3 sequence reads: CASSNRLYGYTF. In nucleotides, the CDR3 is TGTGCCAGCAGCAACCGACTATATGGCTACACCTTC.

In this sample, this clonotype turned up many times. The chain couples TRBV27 to TRBJ1-5; D is perhaps TRBD1 (5 bases). V lost 4 bases, J lost 2 bases, and 15 bases lay in between. Germline V gene lookup returns CDR1 MNHEY and CDR2 SMNVEV (reference sequence). This CDR3 has 16 amino acids. CDR3 region: CASSSPGPHGNQPQHF. The CDR3 bases are TGTGCCAGCAGTTCCCCGGGACCCCACGGCAATCAGCCCCAGCATTTT.

This clonotype was observed many times. The rearrangement links TRBV6-1 to TRBJ1-3; TRBD1 might be the D (5 bases). The CDR3 spans 16 residues. The V end was cut by 6 bases, the J end by 4 bases, with 19 bases between. Germline CDR1 is MNHNS and CDR2 is SASEGT. The CDR3 loop reads CASSPKGAEAGNTIYF. The CDR3, as DNA: TGTGCCAGCAGCCCCAAAGGGGCTGAAGCGGGAAACACCATATATTTT.

This clonotype has just a few counts. The V gene is TRBV19, the J gene TRBJ2-7; D is unresolved. CDR3 length: 13 amino acids. Deletions cut 5 bases from V and 5 bases from J, with 13 bases between. CDR1 and CDR2 from the germline V gene are LNHDA and SQIVND (reference sequence). The CDR3 loop is CASSPIPGHEQYF. For the CDR3, the DNA is TGTGCCAGTAGTCCTATCCCCGGCCACGAGCAGTACTTC.

The chain joins TRBV5-1 to TRBJ2-5, with D hard to call. V shed 1 base and J shed 0 bases, with 4 bases lying between them. The germline CDR1 and CDR2 sequences are SGHRS and YFSETQ. The CDR3 spans 13 residues. CDR3 sequence reads: CASSLSHQETQYF. The DNA of the CDR3 is TGCGCCAGCAGCTTGTCCCACCAAGAGACCCAGTACTTC.

The sample holds a few counts of this clonotype. V gene TRBV10-3 combines with J gene TRBJ2-7; 8 bases match TRBD1. The CDR3 sequence is 14 residues long. J lost 1 base, V lost 4 bases, and 3 bases had no gene match. Germline CDR1 reads ENHRY; CDR2 reads SYGVKD. The CDR3, as DNA: TGTGCCATCAGTGGGACAGGGAATTCCTACGAGCAGTACTTC. This sequence encodes CAISGTGNSYEQYF.

This clonotype was detected ten times or more. This chain joins TRBV2 and TRBJ2-7; a possible D gene is TRBD2 (5 bases). Trimming took 3 bases from V and 5 from J, leaving 8 bases between them. Germline V CDR1 and CDR2: SNHLY, FYNNEI. The CDR3 covers 12 residues. The CDR3 protein is CASSEEDDEQYF. In DNA form, the CDR3 reads TGTGCCAGCAGTGAGGAGGACGACGAGCAGTACTTC.